Below, 24 T cell receptor beta chains from the same sample are listed, as sequenced in a study of blood T cells in healthy people across ages. Sample-barcoded 5' priming and a J-beta primer mix drove a second PCR of roughly 6 to 12 cycles. TCRdb reprocessed the 5' RACE reads with MiXCR, giving one entry per CDR3 protein. The data contain 1.5 million to 2 million distinct CDR3 sequences, around 48% of them singletons. The sequenced sample consisted of blood. Receptors originate from a woman aged 40 to 55 in good health.

This clonotype came up a few times. The V gene is TRBV7-2, the J gene TRBJ2-3; TRBD2 matches 8 bases. Germline lookup yields CDR1 SGHTA and CDR2 FQGNSA. CDR3 length equals 16 residues. V shed 1 base and J 9 bases; nucleotides not matched to a gene: 12. Written as DNA, the CDR3 is TGTGCCAGCAGCTTAGATGGCGGGGGGCCCAAGGGCACGCAGTATTTT. This encodes CASSLDGGGPKGTQYF. Full variable domain (rest looked up from reference TRBV7-2 and TRBJ2-3): GAGVSQSPSNKVTEKGKDVELRCDPISGHTALYWYRQSLGQGLEFLIYFQGNSAPDKSGLPSDRFSAERTGGSVSTLTIQRTQQEDSAVYLCASSLDGGGPKGTQYFGPGTRLTVL.

The table lists this clonotype with a few counts. The genes are TRBV11-1 and TRBJ2-7; 13 nucleotides align to TRBD2. This CDR3 is built from 16 residues. V was pared by 5 bases and J by 0 bases, with 4 bases of the junction left unmatched. Germline values: CDR1 SGHAT, CDR2 FQDESV (reference sequence). CDR3 coding DNA: TGTGCCAGCAGCGACGGACTAGCGGGGGCCTCCTACGAGCAGTACTTC. This translates into CASSDGLAGASYEQYF.

This clonotype came up once. One end of the junction fails to match germline, which may point to a read error. This chain connects TRBV29-1 to TRBJ2-1; the match to TRBD1 covers 8 bases. The DNA end favors TRBJ2-7, so the J call may be wrong. The germline gives CDR1 SQVTM, CDR2 ANQGSEA. The CDR3 totals 13 residues. Here the CDR3 DNA reads TGCAGCGTTGGGGACAGGAGTGTTTACGGGCAGTACTTC. This gives the protein CSVGDRSVYGQYF.

This chain joins TRBV9 and TRBJ2-5, with D unresolved. Germline V lookup: CDR1 SGDLS, CDR2 YYNGEE. V lost 3 bases, J lost 2 bases, and 8 bases lay in between. The CDR3 spans 13 residues. This chain's CDR3 is CASSGDIQETQYF. The CDR3 nucleotides are TGTGCCAGCAGCGGAGACATACAAGAGACCCAGTACTTC.

This clonotype was seen more than once but under ten times. The chain joins TRBV12-3 or TRBV12-4 to TRBJ2-1, with D maybe TRBD1 (6 bases). The CDR3 has 14 residues. Trimming took off 8 bases at V and 5 bases at J, with 16 bases between the two ends. CDR3: CASRQTGINNEQFF. CDR3 in DNA: TGTGCCAGCCGGCAAACAGGGATCAACAATGAGCAGTTCTTC.

This clonotype was counted between two and nine times. The gene calls are TRBV7-9 and TRBJ1-4; D is perhaps TRBD1 (6 bases). The CDR3 loop spans 16 amino acids. Germline-derived CDR1 and CDR2 are SEHNR and FQNEAQ (reference sequence). Trimming cost V 8 bases and J 2 bases, with 18 bases left between them. The CDR3 nucleotides read TGTGCCAGCGCATCACAGGGCCCCTTTACTAATGAAAAACTGTTTTTT. It yields the protein CASASQGPFTNEKLFF.

The chain joins TRBV13 to TRBJ2-7, with D perhaps matching TRBD1 (6 bases). The V gene lost 4 bases and the J gene lost 6 bases, with 22 bases spanning the gap. Germline values: CDR1 PRHDT, CDR2 FYEKMQ (reference sequence). This CDR3 has 16 residues. The CDR3 coding sequence is TGTGCCAGCAGCTCGACCGCCAACGACAGGCCCTTCGAGCAGTACTTC. It is translated as CASSSTANDRPFEQYF.

The chain uses TRBV6-6 and TRBJ2-1, with a weak D call TRBD2 (7 bases). Per the germline V gene, CDR1 is MNHNY and CDR2 is SVGAGI (reference sequence). CDR3 length equals 15 residues. Trimming stripped 8 bases from V and 8 bases from J, with 22 bases between. CDR3 DNA: TGTGCCAGCGGTGGGGAGGGGGGCCGGTTAGATGAGCAGTTCTTC. Translation gives CASGGEGGRLDEQFF.

This chain links TRBV9 with TRBJ2-1; the match to TRBD2 covers 11 bases. The CDR3 has 20 amino acids. CDR1 and CDR2 (germline): SGDLS, YYNGEE. The V and J ends lost 3 bases and 0 bases, in that order; junction bases with no gene match: 14. CDR3 sequence reads: CASSGSSGGYFTDSYNEQFF. The CDR3 DNA reads as TGTGCCAGCAGCGGGTCTAGCGGGGGGTACTTTACCGACTCCTACAATGAGCAGTTCTTC.

The V gene is TRBV5-1, the J gene TRBJ1-5; TRBD1 is a possible D gene (5 bases). The CDR3 covers 15 residues. Trimming took off 4 bases at V and 0 bases at J, with 11 bases between the two ends. Germline CDR1 reads SGHRS; CDR2 reads YFSETQ. The CDR3 loop reads CASSVGDGSNQPQHF. The CDR3 region has the DNA TGCGCCAGCAGCGTAGGGGACGGTAGCAATCAGCCCCAGCATTTT.

This clonotype turned up a few times. The chain recombines TRBV7-2 with TRBJ2-5, with a possible D match to TRBD2 (6 bases). Per the germline V gene, CDR1 is SGHTA and CDR2 is FQGNSA. This CDR3 is built from 14 residues. V shed 3 bases and J shed 5 bases, with 13 bases lying between them. The CDR3 DNA follows: TGTGCCAGCAGCTTTGGGGGGTTTGACGAGACCCAGTACTTC. This encodes CASSFGGFDETQYF.

This clonotype has just a few counts. V usage is TRBV11-2 and J usage is TRBJ1-1, with TRBD1 matching 11 bases. CDR1 is SGHAT and CDR2 is FQNNGV in the germline V gene. With 6 bases clipped from V and 7 bases from J, the junction kept 7 bases outside the gene matches. The CDR3 sequence is 14 residues long. CDR3 coding DNA: TGTGCCAGCAGGACTCCCGGGACAGGGGGTGAAGCTTTCTTT. Translating it yields CASRTPGTGGEAFF.

Concerning this clonotype itself: The junction departs from the called germline gene at one end, perhaps through a read error. V is TRBV5-1 and J is TRBJ2-5, with 9 bases fitting TRBD1. The germline gives CDR1 SGHRS, CDR2 YFSETQ. This CDR3 contains 20 residues. CDR3 region: CASSATPPLGTGGSQKTQYF. CDR3 in DNA: TGCGCCAGCAGCGCTACCCCACCGTTAGGTACAGGGGGCAGCCAAAAGACCCAGTACTTC.

V gene TRBV19 combines with J gene TRBJ2-1; TRBD1 is a possible D gene (5 bases). Per germline, CDR1 LNHDA and CDR2 SQIVND (reference sequence). V lost 3 bases to trimming and J lost 12 bases, with 9 bases between them. This CDR3 region has 11 residues. The CDR3 is CASSMTEVQFF. CDR3 DNA: TGTGCCAGTAGTATGACAGAAGTGCAGTTCTTC. Using reference TRBV19 and TRBJ2-1 for the parts outside the CDR3, the full variable domain is DGGITQSPKYLFRKEGQNVTLSCEQNLNHDAMYWYRQDPGQGLRLIYYSQIVNDFQKGDIAEGYSVSREKKESFPLTVTSAQKNPTAFYLCASSMTEVQFFGPGTRLTVL.

This sequence joins TRBV27 and TRBJ2-7; 7 nucleotides match TRBD2. This CDR3 is built from 15 residues. With 6 bases clipped from V and 2 bases from J, the junction kept 10 bases outside the gene matches. Germline lookup yields CDR1 MNHEY and CDR2 SMNVEV (reference sequence). In DNA, the CDR3 is TGTGCCAGCAGAAGCACTAGCGTCGGGGCCTACGAGCAGTACTTC. Its translation is CASRSTSVGAYEQYF.

J is TRBJ2-3 and V is TRBV6-5; D not certain. Germline values: CDR1 MNHEY, CDR2 SVGAGI. Trimming shortened V by 0 bases and J by 1 base, and 8 bases separated the two germline ends. The CDR3 consists of 15 residues. CDR3 sequence (DNA): TGTGCCAGCAGTTACTCGACATTACGCACAGATACGCAGTATTTT. This encodes CASSYSTLRTDTQYF.

This clonotype was detected a few times. The chain links TRBV20-1 to TRBJ2-1; the D gene is possibly TRBD1 (5 bases). Trimming cost V 6 bases and J 0 bases, with 12 bases left between them. CDR1 is DFQATT and CDR2 is SNEGSKA in the germline V gene (reference sequence). The CDR3 is 14 residues long. In DNA, the CDR3 is TGCAGTGCAGAAGACAGTCGCTCCTACAATGAGCAGTTCTTC. Encoded protein: CSAEDSRSYNEQFF.

The CDR3 nucleotides read TGTGCCAGCAGTGAACGCCCGGAGCAGTTCTTC. Protein sequence: CASSERPEQFF. This rearrangement joins TRBV2 to TRBJ2-1; unclear D gene. The V and J ends lost 2 bases and 10 bases respectively, with 6 bases between them. The CDR3 contains 11 residues. Germline V gene sequence: CDR1 SNHLY, CDR2 FYNNEI.

The chain couples TRBV6-2 or TRBV6-3 to TRBJ2-5; D call uncertain. V was cut by 2 bases and J by 2 bases, with 15 bases left in between. Germline V gene sequence: CDR1 MNHEY, CDR2 SVGEGT. The CDR3 totals 16 residues. The CDR3 sequence: CASSYDGRGEQETQYF. CDR3 coding DNA: TGTGCCAGCAGTTACGACGGGCGAGGAGAACAAGAGACCCAGTACTTC.

This chain connects TRBV7-2 to TRBJ2-1; unclear D gene. With 1 base removed from V and 0 bases from J, the gap between germline ends came to 10 bases. This CDR3 comprises 16 residues. CDR1 is SGHTA, CDR2 FQGNSA, per germline. The CDR3 loop reads CASSLGQAASYNEQFF. As DNA, the CDR3 is TGTGCCAGCAGCTTAGGTCAGGCAGCCTCCTACAATGAGCAGTTCTTC.

The chain couples TRBV6-1 to TRBJ2-3; D is unclear. This CDR3 contains 15 residues. Per the germline V gene, CDR1 is MNHNS and CDR2 is SASEGT. Trimming cost V 3 bases and J 1 base, with 11 bases left between them. The CDR3 DNA reads TGTGCCAGCAGTGATGCTACTTCGGGCACAGATACGCAGTATTTT. Amino acid sequence: CASSDATSGTDTQYF.

The chain employs TRBV3-1 and TRBJ2-3; 9 bases align to TRBD1. CDR3 length equals 16 residues. V shed 4 bases and J 5 bases; nucleotides not matched to a gene: 10. CDR1 and CDR2 (germline): LGHDT, YNNKEL (reference sequence). The CDR3 nucleotides read TGTGCCAGCAGCCTAAATCCGGGACAGGGCGGAGATACGCAGTATTTT. It is translated as CASSLNPGQGGDTQYF.

This chain joins TRBV19 and TRBJ1-1; D ambiguous. V was shortened by 2 bases and J by 0 bases, with 10 bases between the two germline ends. This CDR3 region has 15 residues. Germline loops: CDR1 LNHDA, CDR2 SQIVND (reference sequence). The DNA for the CDR3 is TGTGCCAGTAGTATAATGATGGAGGTGAACACTGAAGCTTTCTTT. This gives the protein CASSIMMEVNTEAFF. Combining the CDR3 with reference TRBV19 and TRBJ1-1 gives the whole variable domain DGGITQSPKYLFRKEGQNVTLSCEQNLNHDAMYWYRQDPGQGLRLIYYSQIVNDFQKGDIAEGYSVSREKKESFPLTVTSAQKNPTAFYLCASSIMMEVNTEAFFGQGTRLTVV.

The V gene is TRBV28, the J gene TRBJ2-5, with D uncertain. With 3 bases removed from V and 3 bases from J, the gap between germline ends came to 20 bases. Germline V CDR1 and CDR2: MDHEN, SYDVKM. The CDR3 length is 17 residues. The CDR3 sequence is CASSLPPSEPIKETQYF. In DNA form, the CDR3 reads TGTGCCAGCAGTTTGCCCCCTTCTGAGCCGATAAAAGAGACCCAGTACTTC.